This T cell receptor (beta chain) was identified during a study of PD-1 blockade in classical Hodgkin lymphoma (dated by TCRdb to the early 2020s). With respect to the entire study: Nivolumab dosing was 3 mg/kg intravenously every 2 weeks, continuing until either disease progression or unacceptable toxicity. A peripheral blood immune signature of response to PD-1 blockade in classical Hodgkin lymphoma was defined using TCR beta sequencing and CyTOF. General findings and caveats noted by the study authors: Lower diversity was observed in patients in whom nivolumab was started less than 1 year after ASCT, and these patients were excluded from later analyses so that confounding by immune reconstitution would be avoided. Trial patients achieving complete response had baseline diversity similar to newly diagnosed patients, whereas partial responders and progressors had significantly lower diversity. The study covered only a single clinical trial cohort, and the causes of the repertoire differences, possibly disease activity or prior therapy, were still not defined. Baseline TCR diversity was reported to be lower in newly diagnosed patients than in healthy donors, and even lower in relapsed/refractory patients. CD4+ but not CD8+ TCR diversity rose significantly by C4D1 (p=0.0027 vs p=0.16), most apparent in complete responders (p=0.02).

In the paper's terms, the time point label means: cycle 4 day 1 (C4D1), after less than 7 weeks of nivolumab. Every trial patient had relapsed following autologous stem cell transplantation, and prior brentuximab vedotin exposure was what differed among cohorts A, B and C. The trial cohort included 50 to 70 patients with relapsed/refractory classical Hodgkin lymphoma, and each patient had a best overall response of complete response, partial response or progressive disease. Trial patients were treated with single-agent nivolumab in the multi-cohort phase II CheckMate 205 trial. An independent review committee assessed best overall response by applying the 2007 International Working Group response criteria. Trial PBMCs were obtained immediately prior to nivolumab initiation (C1D1) and on therapy at cycle 2 day 1 and cycle 4 day 1. Peripheral blood was collected in 8 mL Vacutainer Cell Preparation Tubes, from which PBMCs were isolated by centrifugation and then cryopreserved.

Comments on this clone: No cognate antigen has been identified for it. Per-base qualities were not stored, and no clone one base away is much larger.

The germline V gene sets CDR1 to SGHDT and CDR2 to YYEEEE. The junction carries 12 bases between V and J, which are trimmed by 4 bases and 2 bases respectively. Including the terminal cysteine and phenylalanine, the CDR3 comprises 14 residues. The entry retains the CDR3 DNA only, 42 bases that are in frame from base 1. The Qiagen DNeasy kit was used to extract genomic DNA both from unsorted PBMCs and from the negatively selected CD4+ and CD8+ fractions. Amplification of TCR beta CDR3 regions was done by immunoSEQ multiplex PCR with primers that anneal to V and J segments. Amplification bias was minimized using a synthetic immune receptor repertoire, and residual bias was removed computationally after sequencing. The study's own analysis went as follows. Custom Python scripts were used to quantify repertoire diversity as the Shannon entropy index. Unsorted, CD4+ and CD8+ repertoires were examined separately, except in combined analyses, for which CD4+ and CD8+ sequences were merged in silico. Clonal expansion was defined as at least a 2-fold frequency increase after treatment relative to C1D1, with a pseudocount of 0.5 for undetected baseline clones. Clones with 0 or 1 copy at C1D1 were classified as singleton clones, and clones with 2 or more copies were classified as non-singleton clones. Clones expanded in unsorted samples were assigned a CD4+, CD8+ or unknown annotation through matching of protein sequences in sorted samples from the same patient. Wilcoxon tests on paired samples were used to test diversity changes from C1D1 to C4D1. This immuneACCESS table, as held by TCRdb, lists in-frame sequences with V and J called but not all clones. Of the missing ones, under half trace to an unresolved V gene in checked studies; the others have no known cause. D and trimming come from the DNA, and the V and J calls and clone size come from that table. This sample is represented by roughly 100,000 clones; about nine tenths of them were singletons. The ten largest account for around 19% of the sample.

The source of this sequence is a human donor with classical Hodgkin lymphoma. Sequences were derived from peripheral blood mononuclear cells (PBMCs), sampled before the fourth cycle of nivolumab. Recombination connected TRBV5-6 to TRBJ1-2, with the D gene too uncertain to name. The DNA sequence is given as TGTGCCAGCAGCCTGCCGGCGGCAAACTATGGCTACACCTTC. Its coded protein is CASSLPAANYGYTF. The variable domain in full, with residues beyond the CDR3 obtained from the reference TRBV5-6 and TRBJ1-2 genes, is DAGVTQSPTHLIKTRGQQVTLRCSPKSGHDTVSWYQQALGQGPQFIFQYYEEEERQRGNFPDRFSGHQFPNYSSELNVNALLLGDSALYLCASSLPAANYGYTFGSGTRLTVV.